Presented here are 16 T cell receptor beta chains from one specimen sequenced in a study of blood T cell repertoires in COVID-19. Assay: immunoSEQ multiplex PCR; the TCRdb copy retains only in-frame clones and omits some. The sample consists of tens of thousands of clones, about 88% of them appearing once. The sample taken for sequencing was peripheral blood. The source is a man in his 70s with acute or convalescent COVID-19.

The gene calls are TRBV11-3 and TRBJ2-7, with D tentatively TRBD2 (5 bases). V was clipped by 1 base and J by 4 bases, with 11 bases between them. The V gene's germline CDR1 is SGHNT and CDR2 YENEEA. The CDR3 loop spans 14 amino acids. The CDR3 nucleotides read TGTGCCAGCAGCTTAGCGTCCTCGGGATACGAGCAGTACTTC. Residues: CASSLASSGYEQYF.

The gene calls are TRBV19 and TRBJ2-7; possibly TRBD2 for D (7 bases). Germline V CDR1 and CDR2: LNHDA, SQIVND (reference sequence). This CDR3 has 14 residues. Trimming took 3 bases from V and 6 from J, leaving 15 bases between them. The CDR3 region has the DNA TGTGCCAGTAGTATTGGGGGGGCTTGGAGCGAGCAGTACTTC. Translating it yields CASSIGGAWSEQYF.

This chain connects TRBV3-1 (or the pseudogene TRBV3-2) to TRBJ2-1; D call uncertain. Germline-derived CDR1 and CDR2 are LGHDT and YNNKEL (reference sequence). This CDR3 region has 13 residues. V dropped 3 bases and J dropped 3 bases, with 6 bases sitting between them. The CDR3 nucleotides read TGTGCCAGCAGCCAGGGCCGCTACAATGAGCAGTTCTTC. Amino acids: CASSQGRYNEQFF.

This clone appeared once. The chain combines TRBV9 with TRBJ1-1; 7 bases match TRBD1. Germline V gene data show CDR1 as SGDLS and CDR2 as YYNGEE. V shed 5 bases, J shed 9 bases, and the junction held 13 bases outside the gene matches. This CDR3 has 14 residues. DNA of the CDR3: TGTGCCAGCAGTACGACCGGGACAGCTCCTAAAGCTTTCTTT. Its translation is CASSTTGTAPKAFF.

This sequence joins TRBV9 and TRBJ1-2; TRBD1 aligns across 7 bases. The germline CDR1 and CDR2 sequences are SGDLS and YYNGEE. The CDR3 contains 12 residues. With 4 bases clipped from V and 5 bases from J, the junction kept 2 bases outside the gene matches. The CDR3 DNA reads TGTGCCAGCAGCTCGACAGGGTATGGCTACACCTTC. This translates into CASSSTGYGYTF.

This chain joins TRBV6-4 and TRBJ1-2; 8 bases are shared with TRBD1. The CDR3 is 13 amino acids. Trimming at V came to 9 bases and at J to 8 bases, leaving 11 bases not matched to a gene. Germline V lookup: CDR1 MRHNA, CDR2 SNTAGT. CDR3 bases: TGTGCCAGGGGCACGCAGGGGGCGCGAGGCTACACCTTC. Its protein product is CARGTQGARGYTF.

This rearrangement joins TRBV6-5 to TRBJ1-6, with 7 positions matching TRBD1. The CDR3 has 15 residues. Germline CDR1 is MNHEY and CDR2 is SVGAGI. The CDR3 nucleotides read TGTGCTTGTAGCGGGGACAGAGGTGTAAATTCACCCCTCCACTTT. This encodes CACSGDRGVNSPLHF.

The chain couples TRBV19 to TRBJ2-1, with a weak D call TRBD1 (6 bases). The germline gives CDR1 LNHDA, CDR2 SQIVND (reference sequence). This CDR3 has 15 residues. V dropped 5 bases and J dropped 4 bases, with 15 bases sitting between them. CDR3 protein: CASSPKKGGYNEQFF. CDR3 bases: TGTGCCAGTAGTCCCAAGAAAGGGGGATACAATGAGCAGTTCTTC. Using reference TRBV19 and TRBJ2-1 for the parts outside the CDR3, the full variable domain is DGGITQSPKYLFRKEGQNVTLSCEQNLNHDAMYWYRQDPGQGLRLIYYSQIVNDFQKGDIAEGYSVSREKKESFPLTVTSAQKNPTAFYLCASSPKKGGYNEQFFGPGTRLTVL.

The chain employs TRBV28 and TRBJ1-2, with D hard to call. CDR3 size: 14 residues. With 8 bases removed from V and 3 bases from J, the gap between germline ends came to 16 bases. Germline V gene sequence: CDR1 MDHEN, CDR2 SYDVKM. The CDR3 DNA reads TGTGCCAGCGAGCCCCTACCCCGATACTATGGCTACACCTTC. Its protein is CASEPLPRYYGYTF.

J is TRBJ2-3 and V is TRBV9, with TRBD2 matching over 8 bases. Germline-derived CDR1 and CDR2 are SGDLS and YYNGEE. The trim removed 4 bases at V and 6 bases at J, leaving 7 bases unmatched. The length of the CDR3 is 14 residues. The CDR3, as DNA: TGTGCCAGCAGCTTTAGCGGGGACGGGGATACGCAGTATTTT. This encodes CASSFSGDGDTQYF.

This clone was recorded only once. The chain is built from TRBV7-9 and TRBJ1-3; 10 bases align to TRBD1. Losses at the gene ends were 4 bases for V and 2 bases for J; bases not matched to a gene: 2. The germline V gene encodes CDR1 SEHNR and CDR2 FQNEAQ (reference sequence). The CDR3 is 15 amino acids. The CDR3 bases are TGTGCCAGCAGCTCCGGGACAGGGGCTGGAAACACCATATATTTT. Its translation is CASSSGTGAGNTIYF. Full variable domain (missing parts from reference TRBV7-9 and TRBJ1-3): DTGVSQNPRHKITKRGQNVTFRCDPISEHNRLYWYRQTLGQGPEFLTYFQNEAQLEKSRLLSDRFSAERPKGSFSTLEIQRTEQGDSAMYLCASSSGTGAGNTIYFGEGSWLTVV.

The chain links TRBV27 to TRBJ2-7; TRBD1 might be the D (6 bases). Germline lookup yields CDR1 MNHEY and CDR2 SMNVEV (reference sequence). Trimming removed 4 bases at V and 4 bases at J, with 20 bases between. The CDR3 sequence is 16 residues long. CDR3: CASSSGTSSYPYEQYF. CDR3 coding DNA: TGTGCCAGCAGTTCTGGGACATCATCCTACCCGTACGAGCAGTACTTC.

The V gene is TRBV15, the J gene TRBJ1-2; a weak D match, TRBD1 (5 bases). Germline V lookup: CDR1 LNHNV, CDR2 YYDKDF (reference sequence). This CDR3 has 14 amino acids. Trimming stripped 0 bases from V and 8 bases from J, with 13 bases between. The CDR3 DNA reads TGTGCCACCAGCAGAGAGTCCAGGGTGAGCGGCTACACCTTC. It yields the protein CATSRESRVSGYTF.

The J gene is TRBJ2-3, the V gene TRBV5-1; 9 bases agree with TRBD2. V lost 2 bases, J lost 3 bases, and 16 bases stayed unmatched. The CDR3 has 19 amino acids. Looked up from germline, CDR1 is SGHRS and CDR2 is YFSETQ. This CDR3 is CASSFYGTSGPSRTDTQYF. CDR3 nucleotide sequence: TGCGCCAGCAGCTTCTACGGTACTAGCGGGCCTTCGAGGACAGATACGCAGTATTTT. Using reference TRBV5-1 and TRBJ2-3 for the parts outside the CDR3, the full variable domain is KAGVTQTPRYLIKTRGQQVTLSCSPISGHRSVSWYQQTPGQGLQFLFEYFSETQRNKGNFPGRFSGRQFSNSRSEMNVSTLELGDSALYLCASSFYGTSGPSRTDTQYFGPGTRLTVL.

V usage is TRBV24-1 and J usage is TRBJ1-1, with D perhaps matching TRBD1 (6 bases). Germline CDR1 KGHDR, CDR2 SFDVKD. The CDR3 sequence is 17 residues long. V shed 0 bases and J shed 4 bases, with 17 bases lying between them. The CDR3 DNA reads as TGTGCCACCAGTGATTTGCGGTGGGACAAAGGGTGCACTGAAGCTTTCTTT. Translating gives CATSDLRWDKGCTEAFF.

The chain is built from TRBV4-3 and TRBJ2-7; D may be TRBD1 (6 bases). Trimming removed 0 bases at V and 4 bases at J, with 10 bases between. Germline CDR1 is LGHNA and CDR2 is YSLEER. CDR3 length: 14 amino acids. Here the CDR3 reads CASSQDQRGYEQYF. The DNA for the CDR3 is TGCGCCAGCAGCCAAGATCAGAGGGGGTACGAGCAGTACTTC.